Only a few counts were recorded for the clone carrying this TCR beta chain. This entry belongs to a study of blood T cell repertoires in COVID-19. Background on the study: COVID-19 samples from acute and convalescent phases originated in the United States, Italy and Spain. PBMCs, B-cell-depleted T cells, or T cells provided the cDNA or gDNA that made up the material.

In the authors' methods: Estimation of nucleated cell counts relied on the amplification of reference gene primers. The table came from immunoSEQ multiplex PCR; TCRdb's copy has only in-frame clones and leaves some out. That table furnishes V, J and clone size, whereas the DNA furnished D and trimming. The sample carries approximately 110,000 clones, around 84% recorded once. The material sequenced was peripheral blood. The clonotype originates from a human donor in a cohort sampled during active COVID-19.

The CDR3: CASSDTMNTEAFF. CDR3 bases: TGTGCCAGCAGTGACACTATGAACACTGAAGCTTTCTTT. The gene calls are TRBV6-4 and TRBJ1-1; unclear D gene. CDR3 length: 13 residues. Trimming left V 2 bases short and J 0 bases short, with 4 bases between. Per germline, CDR1 MRHNA and CDR2 SNTAGT.